One sample yielded the 22 T cell receptor beta chains listed below, sequenced in a study of blood T cell repertoires in COVID-19. Sequenced by immunoSEQ multiplex PCR; TCRdb stores in-frame clones only, minus some. The sample has a few hundred thousand clones, approximately 85% seen once. Material for sequencing was peripheral blood. These receptors all come from a woman aged 70-85 years with COVID-19, enrolled during active disease.

The chain uses TRBV19 and TRBJ2-7; the match to TRBD1 covers 7 bases. J lost 3 bases, V lost 0 bases, and 5 bases had no gene match. Germline V CDR1 and CDR2: LNHDA, SQIVND (reference sequence). This CDR3 comprises 15 residues. CDR3 sequence reads: CASSIEGRQGYEQYF. CDR3 DNA: TGTGCCAGTAGTATAGAGGGCCGACAGGGCTACGAGCAGTACTTC.

The rearrangement joins TRBV18 to TRBJ2-1, with 8 nucleotides matching TRBD2. CDR3 length equals 13 residues. V gave up 3 bases and J gave up 9 bases; unmatched junction bases: 4. CDR1 is KGHSH, CDR2 LQKENI, per germline. This chain's CDR3 is CASSPGTRVEQFF. DNA of the CDR3: TGTGCCAGCTCACCCGGGACTAGGGTTGAGCAGTTCTTC.

The chain joins TRBV3-1 (or the pseudogene TRBV3-2) to TRBJ1-4, with no clear D. The germline V gene has CDR1 LGHDT and CDR2 YNNKEL (reference sequence). Trimming took 0 bases from V and 1 from J, leaving 9 bases between them. The CDR3 length is 16 residues. The CDR3 nucleotides are TGTGCCAGCAGCCAAGATCGGCGGGGAACTAATGAAAAACTGTTTTTT. It yields the protein CASSQDRRGTNEKLFF.

This clone was detected once. The gene calls are TRBV6-4 and TRBJ1-1; D is possibly TRBD1 (5 bases). The CDR3 sequence is 13 residues long. Per the germline V gene, CDR1 is MRHNA and CDR2 is SNTAGT. Trimming cost V 6 bases and J 4 bases, with 12 bases left between them. Here the CDR3 reads CASRESGGTEAFF. In nucleotides, the CDR3 is TGTGCCAGCAGGGAATCCGGGGGCACTGAAGCTTTCTTT.

CDR3 DNA sequence: TGTGCCAGCAGCGAAACACCTACTGGTTGGAGTTCACCCCTCCACTTT. Translated: CASSETPTGWSSPLHF. The genes are TRBV5-4 and TRBJ1-6; D not certain. The V end was cut by 4 bases, the J end by 9 bases, with 20 bases between. The length of the CDR3 is 16 residues. Germline CDR1 reads SGHNT; CDR2 reads YYREEE (reference sequence).

The chain carries TRBV19 and TRBJ2-2; D is uncertain. Trimming removed 10 bases from V and 0 bases from J, with 15 bases in between. CDR3 length: 15 residues. CDR1 and CDR2 (germline): LNHDA, SQIVND (reference sequence). CDR3 coding DNA: TGTGCCACCCCCCGCACAGAGTCGAACACCGGGGAGCTGTTTTTT. Translating gives CATPRTESNTGELFF.

The chain recombines TRBV15 with TRBJ2-3, with 13 bases identical to TRBD2. This CDR3 has 16 residues. CDR1 and CDR2 from the germline V gene are LNHNV and YYDKDF (reference sequence). The V segment lost 5 bases and the J segment 5 bases; nucleotides outside the gene matches: 7. CDR3 in amino acids: CATSGGTSGTLDTQYF. CDR3 in DNA: TGTGCCACCAGCGGGGGGACTAGCGGGACTTTAGATACGCAGTATTTT.

The rearrangement joins TRBV30 to TRBJ1-4; TRBD1 matches at 7 bases. The CDR3 totals 15 residues. Germline V lookup: CDR1 GTSNPN, CDR2 SVGIG (reference sequence). V shed 6 bases, J shed 6 bases, and the junction held 13 bases outside the gene matches. The CDR3 DNA reads TGTGCCTGCGGACCGCAGGCAGGGGGATATGAAAAACTGTTTTTT. It translates to CACGPQAGGYEKLFF.

This chain uses TRBV5-1 with TRBJ1-1; 7 bases agree with TRBD1. After removal of 0 bases from V and 6 bases from J, the junction contained 8 bases not matched to a gene. The CDR3 is made up of 15 amino acids. Germline V gene lookup returns CDR1 SGHRS and CDR2 YFSETQ. The CDR3 bases are TGCGCCAGCAGCTTGGACAGGGGACGGAGCGCTGAAGCTTTCTTT. It specifies CASSLDRGRSAEAFF.

The sample holds one count of this clone. The rearrangement joins TRBV5-4 to TRBJ1-1, with no clear D. The CDR3 totals 13 residues. Per the germline V gene, CDR1 is SGHNT and CDR2 is YYREEE (reference sequence). The V end lost 3 bases, the J end lost 5 bases, and 11 bases lay between the germline ends. In nucleotides, the CDR3 is TGTGCCAGCAGCTCCTCCGGGAGGACTGAAGCTTTCTTT. Its protein is CASSSSGRTEAFF.

V usage is TRBV7-3 and J usage is TRBJ2-1; TRBD2 matches 9 bases. This CDR3 comprises 20 residues. V lost 4 bases and J lost 0; bases outside the gene matches: 16. Germline V gene sequence: CDR1 SGHTA, CDR2 FQGTGA. The CDR3 reads CASSSPLEGREGYSYNEQFF. The CDR3, as DNA: TGTGCCAGCAGCTCCCCACTAGAAGGGCGGGAGGGCTACTCCTACAATGAGCAGTTCTTC.

This clone was seen a handful of times. In nucleotides, the CDR3 is TGCGCCAGCAGCTTGGCCCCGGGACAGGTTTCTTCCTACGAGCAGTACTTC. It yields the protein CASSLAPGQVSSYEQYF. The rearrangement uses TRBV5-1 and TRBJ2-7; 8 bases align to TRBD1. Losses at the gene ends were 0 bases for V and 1 base for J; bases not matched to a gene: 9. The CDR3 is 17 amino acids. CDR1 SGHRS and CDR2 YFSETQ come from the germline V gene.

This clone turned up a few times. The chain couples TRBV6-5 to TRBJ2-7, with 7 bases that match TRBD1. V gave up 0 bases and J gave up 0 bases; unmatched junction bases: 5. CDR1 and CDR2 (germline): MNHEY, SVGAGI. This CDR3 spans 16 amino acids. The CDR3, as DNA: TGTGCCAGCAGTTACTCGCCCCGGGACAGCTCCTACGAGCAGTACTTC. It is translated as CASSYSPRDSSYEQYF.

The chain is built from TRBV5-4 and TRBJ1-3; D gene uncertain. Looked up from germline, CDR1 is SGHNT and CDR2 is YYREEE (reference sequence). Between the trimmed V and J ends, which lost 5 bases and 0 bases, there was a span of 9 bases. CDR3 length equals 14 residues. CDR3 loop: CASSSFSSGNTIYF. The CDR3 DNA is TGTGCCAGCAGTTCGTTCAGCTCTGGAAACACCATATATTTT.

The V gene is TRBV6-5, the J gene TRBJ1-2; a possible D gene is TRBD1 (6 bases). The CDR3 runs 14 residues. The germline CDR1 and CDR2 sequences are MNHEY and SVGAGI. V was pared by 8 bases and J by 1 base, with 14 bases between. The DNA of the CDR3 is TGTGCCAGCTCCCCCGGGACAAATAACTATGGCTACACCTTC. Amino acid sequence: CASSPGTNNYGYTF.

J is TRBJ1-1 and V is TRBV5-4; weak D call: TRBD1 (6 bases). The CDR3 covers 14 residues. Germline CDR1 and CDR2: SGHNT and YYREEE (reference sequence). Trimming removed 1 base at V and 5 bases at J, with 12 bases between. The CDR3 DNA reads TGTGCCAGCAGCTTGCAGGGGATGGGTACTGAAGCTTTCTTT. It encodes CASSLQGMGTEAFF.

The chain employs TRBV10-3 and TRBJ1-1; TRBD1 might be the D (6 bases). V was clipped by 6 bases and J by 0 bases, with 11 bases between them. CDR3 length: 14 residues. The V gene's germline CDR1 is ENHRY and CDR2 SYGVKD. The CDR3 DNA reads TGTGCCATCAGCCAGGGGTTACTGAACACTGAAGCTTTCTTT. Translating it yields CAISQGLLNTEAFF.

This chain uses TRBV9 with TRBJ2-5; 7 bases are a match to TRBD1. This CDR3 contains 16 residues. The trim removed 4 bases at V and 1 base at J, leaving 10 bases unmatched. Germline CDR1 is SGDLS and CDR2 is YYNGEE. The CDR3: CASSPRDSPFQETQYF. CDR3 coding DNA: TGTGCCAGCAGCCCCCGGGACAGCCCTTTCCAAGAGACCCAGTACTTC.

The chain carries TRBV9 and TRBJ1-2; 10 bases are shared with TRBD1. The germline V gene has CDR1 SGDLS and CDR2 YYNGEE. There are 15 residues in the CDR3. V gave up 0 bases and J gave up 6 bases; unmatched junction bases: 5. The CDR3 bases are TGTGCCAGCAGCGTAGGGACAGGGGGATCGCATGGCTACACCTTC. Protein: CASSVGTGGSHGYTF.

The V and J genes are TRBV3-1 (or the pseudogene TRBV3-2) and TRBJ2-4; the match to TRBD2 covers 12 bases. This CDR3 contains 19 residues. After removal of 1 base from V and 2 bases from J, the junction contained 9 bases not matched to a gene. Per germline, CDR1 LGHDT and CDR2 YNNKEL (reference sequence). CDR3 amino acids: CASSQGSGLAGGPKNIQYF. The CDR3, as DNA: TGTGCCAGCAGCCAAGGGAGTGGGCTAGCGGGGGGGCCCAAAAACATTCAGTACTTC.

The V and J genes are TRBV3-1 (or the pseudogene TRBV3-2) and TRBJ1-1; D might be TRBD1 (5 bases). The CDR3 extends over 16 amino acids. V lost 1 base to trimming and J lost 0 bases, with 12 bases between them. The V gene's germline CDR1 is LGHDT and CDR2 YNNKEL (reference sequence). The CDR3 here is CASSQGHGGVNTEAFF. The CDR3 nucleotides are TGTGCCAGCAGCCAAGGACATGGGGGGGTGAACACTGAAGCTTTCTTT.

The V call is TRBV24-1, the J call TRBJ1-6; the D is unclear. Germline V gene lookup returns CDR1 KGHDR and CDR2 SFDVKD. This CDR3 has 14 residues. The V end lost 8 bases, the J end lost 8 bases, and 15 bases lay between the germline ends. The CDR3 region has the DNA TGTGCCACCACCCCGCGCCTCCGAGATTCACCCCTCCACTTT. It encodes CATTPRLRDSPLHF.